This TCR beta chain was sequenced for a study of T cell responses to AZD1222 COVID-19 vaccine (dated by TCRdb to the early 2020s). Context from the whole study: AZD1222 recipients whose second dose came at about 4 weeks and those whose second dose came at about 12 weeks were combined into one group, since spike-specific TCR depth and breadth did not differ between the two schedules. TCR sequencing covered over 230 trial participants: approximately 200 given two doses of AZD1222 and 26 given two doses of MenACWY control vaccine. Trial participants were enrolled by age into subgroups of 18-55, 56-69 and 70-plus years, and 148, 28 and 57 TCR-sequenced participants, respectively, were included in these subgroups. Summary of the overall study and its limitations: In the small 56-69-year group, the increase in depth fell short of significance, most likely because of low power. Conclusions about previously exposed vaccinees were limited because only six AZD1222 recipients were SARS-CoV-2 seropositive at baseline. No day 14 peak-response samples were available, so repertoires were characterized only after the peak T cell response. Epitopes outside the regions mutated in the B.1.351 and B.1.1.7 variants were reportedly recognized by nearly half of the unique spike-specific TCRs. Vaccine-associated CD4 TCRs spanned the whole spike protein, with dominant responses in regions 160-218 and 743-854. Most participants were white British and females outnumbered males, and the authors suggested that clonal diversity may have been underestimated. Spike-specific TCR breadth and depth rose significantly after two AZD1222 doses compared with day 0 and with MenACWY recipients.

The CDR3 regions of human TCRbeta chains were analyzed by immunosequencing. Per the original workflow: Repertoire TCRs were matched against a reference library of SARS-CoV-2-specific TCRs generated with the MIRA antigen-specificity platform. Breadth was defined as the fraction of unique TCRs that were SARS-CoV-2-associated. Depth was defined as the fraction of total T cells that were SARS-CoV-2-associated. Using the MIRA data, each spike-specific TCR was mapped to the spike region that the TCR reacts to and placed in a CD4 or CD8 class. Log10-transformed breadth and depth values were compared by one-way ANOVA with Sidak's multiple comparisons tests. The table comes from immuneACCESS by way of TCRdb, which keeps in-frame sequences with V and J called. Part of the clones is missing from these tables; in studies checked, under half for an unresolved V gene and the rest for unknown reasons. V and J calls and clone size come straight from that table; D and trimming were deduced from the DNA. The sample records tens of thousands of clones, roughly 80% of which are singletons. The leading ten clones occupy about 21% of the sample.

Concerning this clone: Its antigen target is currently unknown. No per-base quality is available; no much larger clone lies one base away.

From the germline V gene, CDR1 is SGHTA and CDR2 is FQGNSA. The V end loses 1 base and the J end loses 4 bases, and a stretch of 17 bases separates them. From its cysteine to its phenylalanine, the CDR3 spans 16 amino acids. Just the 48-base CDR3 DNA is kept, in frame starting at base 1. The time point label here, explained by the study, means: baseline before first vaccination. Vaccinee samples were obtained from the UK trials COV001 and COV002, which included a single-blind randomized controlled phase 2/3 trial of AZD1222 (ChAdOx1 nCoV-19) in healthy adults. For TCRbeta chain sequencing, PBMC samples were collected from trial participants at day 0 and at day 28 after the second dose.

This receptor was taken from an adult in good health. The sequence joins TRBV7-2 to TRBJ2-7, and perhaps TRBD2 as D gene, on 7 matching bases. Sequences were derived from peripheral blood, sampled on day 0 of AZD1222 vaccination. The sequenced DNA is TGTGCCAGCAGCTTAGGGTTAGGGGGGGAGAGGTACGAGCAGTACTTC. This codes for CASSLGLGGERYEQYF.